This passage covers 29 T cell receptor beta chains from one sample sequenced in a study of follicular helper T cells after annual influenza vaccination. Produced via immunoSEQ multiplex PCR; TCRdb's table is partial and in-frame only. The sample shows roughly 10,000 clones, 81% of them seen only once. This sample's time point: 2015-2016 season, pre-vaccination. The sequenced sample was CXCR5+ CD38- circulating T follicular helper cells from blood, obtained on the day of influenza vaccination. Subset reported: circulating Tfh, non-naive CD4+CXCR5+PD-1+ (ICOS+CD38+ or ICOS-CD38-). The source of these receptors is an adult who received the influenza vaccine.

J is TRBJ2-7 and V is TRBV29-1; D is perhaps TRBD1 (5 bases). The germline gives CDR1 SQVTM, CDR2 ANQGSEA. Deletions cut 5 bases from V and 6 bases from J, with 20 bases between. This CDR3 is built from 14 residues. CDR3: CSVKALGDQGEQYF. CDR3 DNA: TGCAGCGTTAAAGCCTTGGGCGACCAGGGCGAGCAGTACTTC.

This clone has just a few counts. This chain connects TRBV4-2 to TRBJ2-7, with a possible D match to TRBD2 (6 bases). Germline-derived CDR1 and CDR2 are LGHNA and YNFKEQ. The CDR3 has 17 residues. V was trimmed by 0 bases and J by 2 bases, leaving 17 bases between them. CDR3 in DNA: TGTGCCAGCAGCCAAGATCGCGGGGAAGCGGGTACCTACGAGCAGTACTTC. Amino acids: CASSQDRGEAGTYEQYF.

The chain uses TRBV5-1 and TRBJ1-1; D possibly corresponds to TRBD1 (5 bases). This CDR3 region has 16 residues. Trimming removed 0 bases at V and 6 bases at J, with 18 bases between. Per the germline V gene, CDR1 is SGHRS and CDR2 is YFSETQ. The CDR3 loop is CASSLDRMGPRPEAFF. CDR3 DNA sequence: TGCGCCAGCAGCTTGGACCGCATGGGGCCCAGGCCTGAAGCTTTCTTT.

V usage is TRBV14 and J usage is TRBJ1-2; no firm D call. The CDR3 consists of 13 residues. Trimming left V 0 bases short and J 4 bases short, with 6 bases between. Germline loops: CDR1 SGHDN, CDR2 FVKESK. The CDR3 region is CASSQDRIYGYTF. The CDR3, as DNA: TGTGCCAGCAGCCAAGATAGGATCTATGGCTACACCTTC.

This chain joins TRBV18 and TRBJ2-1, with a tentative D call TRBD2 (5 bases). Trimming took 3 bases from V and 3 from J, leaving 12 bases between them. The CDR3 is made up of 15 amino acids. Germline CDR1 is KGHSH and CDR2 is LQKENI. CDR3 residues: CASSPSETRYNEQFF. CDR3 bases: TGTGCCAGCTCACCTAGCGAGACCCGCTACAATGAGCAGTTCTTC.

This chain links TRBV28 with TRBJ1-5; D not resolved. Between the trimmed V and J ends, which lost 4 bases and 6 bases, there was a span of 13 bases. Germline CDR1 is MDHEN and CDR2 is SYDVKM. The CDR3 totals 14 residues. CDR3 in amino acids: CASSSRGKGQPQHF. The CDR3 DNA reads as TGTGCCAGCAGTTCGCGTGGGAAGGGTCAGCCCCAGCATTTT. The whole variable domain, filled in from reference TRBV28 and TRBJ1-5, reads DVKVTQSSRYLVKRTGEKVFLECVQDMDHENMFWYRQDPGLGLRLIYFSYDVKMKEKGDIPEGYSVSREKKERFSLILESASTNQTSMYLCASSSRGKGQPQHFGDGTRLSIL.

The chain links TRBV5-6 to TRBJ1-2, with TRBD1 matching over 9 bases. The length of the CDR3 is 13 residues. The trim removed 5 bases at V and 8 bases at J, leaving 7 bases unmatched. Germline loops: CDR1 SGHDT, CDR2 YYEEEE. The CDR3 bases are TGTGCCAGCAGGTCAACAGGGGGCGGAGGCTACACCTTC. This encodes CASRSTGGGGYTF.

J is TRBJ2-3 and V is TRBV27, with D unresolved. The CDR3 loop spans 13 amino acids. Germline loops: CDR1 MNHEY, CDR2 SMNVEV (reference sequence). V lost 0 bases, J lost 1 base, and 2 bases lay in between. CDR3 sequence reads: CASSLSGTDTQYF. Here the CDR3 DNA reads TGTGCCAGCAGTTTATCGGGCACAGATACGCAGTATTTT.

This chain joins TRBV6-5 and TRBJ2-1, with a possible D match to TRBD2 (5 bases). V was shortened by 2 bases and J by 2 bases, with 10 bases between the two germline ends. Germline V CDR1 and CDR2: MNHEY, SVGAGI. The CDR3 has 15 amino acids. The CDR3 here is CASSYEAAAYNEQFF. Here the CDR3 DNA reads TGTGCCAGCAGTTACGAAGCGGCGGCCTACAATGAGCAGTTCTTC.

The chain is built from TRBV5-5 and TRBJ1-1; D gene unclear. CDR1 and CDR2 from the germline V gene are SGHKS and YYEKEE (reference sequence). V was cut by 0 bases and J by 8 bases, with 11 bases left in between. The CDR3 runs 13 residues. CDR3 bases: TGTGCCAGCAGCTTGGGTTCCGAGGACGAAGCTTTCTTT. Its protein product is CASSLGSEDEAFF.

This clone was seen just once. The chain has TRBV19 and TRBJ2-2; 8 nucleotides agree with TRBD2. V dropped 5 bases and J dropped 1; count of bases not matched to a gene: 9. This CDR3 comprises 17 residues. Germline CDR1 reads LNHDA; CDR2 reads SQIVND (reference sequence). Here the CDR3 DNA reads TGTGCCAGTAGTCCTACGTTAGCGGGGAGGAACACCGGGGAGCTGTTTTTT. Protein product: CASSPTLAGRNTGELFF.

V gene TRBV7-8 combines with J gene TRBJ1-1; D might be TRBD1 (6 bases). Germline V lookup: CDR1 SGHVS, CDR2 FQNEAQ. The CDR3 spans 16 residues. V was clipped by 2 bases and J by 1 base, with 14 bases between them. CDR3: CASSLRGGGGNTEAFF. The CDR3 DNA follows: TGTGCCAGCAGCTTAAGAGGGGGGGGAGGGAACACTGAAGCTTTCTTT.

CDR3 in DNA: TGTGCCAGCAGTTCCCCAGGGGACTACGAGCAGTACTTC. Amino acids: CASSSPGDYEQYF. The rearrangement uses TRBV28 and TRBJ2-7, with a weak D call TRBD1 (6 bases). V lost 4 bases and J lost 3, with 10 bases in between. This CDR3 is 13 amino acids long. Germline CDR1 is MDHEN and CDR2 is SYDVKM.

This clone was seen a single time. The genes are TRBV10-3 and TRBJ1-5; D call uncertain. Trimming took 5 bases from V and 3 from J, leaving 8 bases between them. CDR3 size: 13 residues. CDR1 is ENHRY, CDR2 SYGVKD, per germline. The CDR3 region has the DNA TGTGCCATCAGTTACCAGGACAATCAGCCCCAGCATTTT. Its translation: CAISYQDNQPQHF.

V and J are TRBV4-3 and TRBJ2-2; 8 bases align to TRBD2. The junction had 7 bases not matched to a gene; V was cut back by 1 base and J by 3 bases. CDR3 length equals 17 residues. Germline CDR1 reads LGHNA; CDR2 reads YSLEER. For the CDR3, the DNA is TGCGCCAGCAGCCAAGGTCTGAGCGGGAGCGACACCGGGGAGCTGTTTTTT. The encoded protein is CASSQGLSGSDTGELFF.

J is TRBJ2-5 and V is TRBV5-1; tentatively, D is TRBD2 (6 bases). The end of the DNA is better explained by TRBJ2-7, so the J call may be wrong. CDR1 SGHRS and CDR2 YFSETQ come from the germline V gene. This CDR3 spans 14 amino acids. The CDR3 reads CASSSRDFSYEQYF. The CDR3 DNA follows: TGCGCCAGCAGCTCCCGGGACTTCTCCTACGAGCAGTACTTC.

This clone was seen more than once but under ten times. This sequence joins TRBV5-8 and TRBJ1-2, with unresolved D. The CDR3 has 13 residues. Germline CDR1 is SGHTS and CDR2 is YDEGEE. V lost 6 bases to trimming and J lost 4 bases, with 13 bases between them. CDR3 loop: CASTMTNIYGYTF. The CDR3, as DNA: TGTGCCAGCACTATGACAAACATCTATGGCTACACCTTC.

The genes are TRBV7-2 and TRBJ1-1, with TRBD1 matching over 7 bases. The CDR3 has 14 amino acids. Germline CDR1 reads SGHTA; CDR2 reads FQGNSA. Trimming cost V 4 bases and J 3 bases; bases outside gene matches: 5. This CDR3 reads CASSYRGGYTEAFF. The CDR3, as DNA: TGTGCCAGCAGCTACAGGGGTGGGTACACTGAAGCTTTCTTT.

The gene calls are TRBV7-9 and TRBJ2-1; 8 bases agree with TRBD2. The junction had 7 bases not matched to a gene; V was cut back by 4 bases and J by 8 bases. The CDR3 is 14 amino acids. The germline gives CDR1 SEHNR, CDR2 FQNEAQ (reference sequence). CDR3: CASSSGGDHHEQFF. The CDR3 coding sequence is TGTGCCAGCAGCTCCGGGGGGGACCATCATGAGCAGTTCTTC.

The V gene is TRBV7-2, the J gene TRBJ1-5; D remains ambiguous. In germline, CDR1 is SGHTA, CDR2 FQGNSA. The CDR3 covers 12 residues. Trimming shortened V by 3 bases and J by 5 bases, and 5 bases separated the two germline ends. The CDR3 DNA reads TGTGCCAGCAGCTTTATCGATCAGCCCCAGCATTTT. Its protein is CASSFIDQPQHF.

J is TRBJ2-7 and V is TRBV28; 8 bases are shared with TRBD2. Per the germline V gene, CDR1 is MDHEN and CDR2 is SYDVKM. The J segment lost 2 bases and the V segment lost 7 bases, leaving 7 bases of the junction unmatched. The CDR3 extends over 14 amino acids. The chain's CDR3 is CASIGSGGPYEQYF. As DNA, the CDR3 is TGTGCCAGCATAGGGAGCGGGGGCCCCTACGAGCAGTACTTC.

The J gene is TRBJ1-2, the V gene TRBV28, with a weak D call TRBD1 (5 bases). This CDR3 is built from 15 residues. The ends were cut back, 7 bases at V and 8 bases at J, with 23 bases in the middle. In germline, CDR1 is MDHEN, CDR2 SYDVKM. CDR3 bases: TGTGCCAGCACCGAAAACTCCAGGGAAGAGCGGGGCTACACCTTC. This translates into CASTENSREERGYTF.

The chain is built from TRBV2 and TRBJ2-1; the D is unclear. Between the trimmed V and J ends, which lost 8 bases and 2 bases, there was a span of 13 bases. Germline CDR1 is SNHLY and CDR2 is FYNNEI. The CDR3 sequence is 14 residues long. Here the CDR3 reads CASHLQQAYNEQFF. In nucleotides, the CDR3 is TGTGCCAGCCACCTCCAGCAGGCCTACAATGAGCAGTTCTTC.

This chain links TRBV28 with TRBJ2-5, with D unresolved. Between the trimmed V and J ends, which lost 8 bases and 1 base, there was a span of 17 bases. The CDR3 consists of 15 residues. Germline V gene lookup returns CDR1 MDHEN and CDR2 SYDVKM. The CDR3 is CASGSRQRLQETQYF. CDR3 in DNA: TGTGCCAGCGGATCACGTCAAAGACTCCAAGAGACCCAGTACTTC.

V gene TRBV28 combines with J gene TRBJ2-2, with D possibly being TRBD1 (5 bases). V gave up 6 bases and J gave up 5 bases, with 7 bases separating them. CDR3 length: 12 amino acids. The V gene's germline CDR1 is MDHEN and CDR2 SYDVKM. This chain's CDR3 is CASSRQTGELFF. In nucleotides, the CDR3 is TGTGCCAGCAGCCGACAGACCGGGGAGCTGTTTTTT.

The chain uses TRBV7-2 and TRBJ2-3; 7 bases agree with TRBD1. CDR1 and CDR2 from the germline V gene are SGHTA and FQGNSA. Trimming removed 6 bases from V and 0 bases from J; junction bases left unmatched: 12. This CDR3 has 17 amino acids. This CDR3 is CASSYSGGMMSTDTQYF. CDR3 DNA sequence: TGTGCCAGCAGTTATTCAGGGGGAATGATGAGCACAGATACGCAGTATTTT.

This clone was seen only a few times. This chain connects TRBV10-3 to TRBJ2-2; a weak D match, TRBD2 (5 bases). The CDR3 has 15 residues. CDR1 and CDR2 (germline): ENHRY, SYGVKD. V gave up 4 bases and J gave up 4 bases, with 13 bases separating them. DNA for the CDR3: TGTGCCATCAGTGGCAAGGGAGCTCCCACCGGGGAGCTGTTTTTT. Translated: CAISGKGAPTGELFF.

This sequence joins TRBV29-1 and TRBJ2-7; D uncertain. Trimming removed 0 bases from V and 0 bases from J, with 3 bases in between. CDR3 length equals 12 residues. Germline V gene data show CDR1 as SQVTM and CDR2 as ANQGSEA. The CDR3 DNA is TGCAGCGTTGAAGAGAGCTCCTACGAGCAGTACTTC. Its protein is CSVEESSYEQYF.

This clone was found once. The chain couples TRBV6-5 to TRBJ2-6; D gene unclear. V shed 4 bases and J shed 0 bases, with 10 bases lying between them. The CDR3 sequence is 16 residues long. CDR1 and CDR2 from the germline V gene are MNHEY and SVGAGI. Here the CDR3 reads CASSSTPGSGANVLTF. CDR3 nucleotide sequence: TGTGCCAGCAGTTCCACGCCAGGCTCTGGGGCCAACGTCCTGACTTTC.